Presented here are 23 T cell receptor beta chains from one specimen sequenced in a study of blood T cell repertoires in COVID-19. The repertoire was sequenced with immunoSEQ multiplex PCR; TCRdb's copy has only in-frame clones and lacks some. Of approximately 500,000 clones in the sample, 85% to 90% were seen once. Sample: peripheral blood. The receptors derive from a woman aged 50 to 60 with COVID-19, enrolled during active disease.

The chain joins TRBV3-1 (or the pseudogene TRBV3-2) to TRBJ2-7, with 9 bases fitting TRBD1. Germline trimming cut 4 bases from V and 7 bases from J; bases unmatched to any gene: 8. The CDR3 runs 14 residues. Germline V gene data show CDR1 as LGHDT and CDR2 as YNNKEL (reference sequence). The CDR3 sequence: CASSLLRGTGEQYF. CDR3 DNA sequence: TGTGCCAGCAGCCTCCTCAGGGGGACAGGGGAGCAGTACTTC.

V and J are TRBV5-1 and TRBJ2-2; no reliable D call. The V gene lost 5 bases and the J gene lost 4 bases, with 12 bases spanning the gap. Germline lookup yields CDR1 SGHRS and CDR2 YFSETQ. The CDR3 has 14 residues. The CDR3 loop is CASSPRQATGELFF. CDR3 nucleotides: TGCGCCAGCAGTCCCAGGCAGGCCACCGGGGAGCTGTTTTTT.

The chain couples TRBV10-3 to TRBJ1-1; 10 nucleotides line up with TRBD1. The CDR3 totals 15 residues. Trimming at V came to 4 bases and at J to 5 bases, leaving 7 bases not matched to a gene. Germline assignment: CDR1 ENHRY and CDR2 SYGVKD. The CDR3 region has the DNA TGTGCCATCAGTGCCCGGGACAGGGGAGAGACTGAAGCTTTCTTT. As protein: CAISARDRGETEAFF.

The V gene is TRBV18, the J gene TRBJ2-3; 11 nucleotides line up with TRBD1. This CDR3 has 16 amino acids. J lost 3 bases, V lost 4 bases, and 6 bases had no gene match. Germline loops: CDR1 KGHSH, CDR2 LQKENI. In DNA form, the CDR3 reads TGTGCCAGCTCACGGCCGGGACAGGGGGGGACAGATACGCAGTATTTT. Translating gives CASSRPGQGGTDTQYF.

V and J are TRBV6-5 and TRBJ2-1; 11 bases match TRBD2. The junction had 6 bases not matched to a gene; V was cut back by 6 bases and J by 8 bases. Germline V CDR1 and CDR2: MNHEY, SVGAGI. This CDR3 has 14 residues. The CDR3 DNA follows: TGTGCCAGCAGCTCGGGGACTAGCGGAGATGAGCAGTTCTTC. This gives the protein CASSSGTSGDEQFF.

This chain links TRBV6-5 with TRBJ2-7; 7 bases match TRBD2. V trimming: 5 bases; J trimming: 10 bases; junction bases outside the gene matches: 11. The CDR3 contains 13 residues. In germline, CDR1 is MNHEY, CDR2 SVGAGI. The CDR3 spells CASSKGTAGDQYF. CDR3 DNA: TGTGCCAGCAGTAAGGGGACGGCGGGAGATCAGTACTTC.

The chain uses TRBV10-1 and TRBJ1-1, with 7 bases fitting TRBD1. Germline V gene data show CDR1 as WNHNN and CDR2 as SYGVQD (reference sequence). The CDR3 length is 13 residues. The ends lost 8 bases at V and 1 base at J; junction bases unmatched: 4. CDR3 protein: CASSDRENTEAFF. CDR3 DNA: TGCGCCAGCTCCGACAGGGAGAACACTGAAGCTTTCTTT.

V usage is TRBV5-1 and J usage is TRBJ1-1; TRBD1 matches 12 bases. Unmatched junction bases numbered 11, after V lost 4 bases and J lost 1 base. Germline CDR1 is SGHRS and CDR2 is YFSETQ. The CDR3 sequence is 18 residues long. This chain's CDR3 is CASSPEPGQGAANTEAFF. In DNA form, the CDR3 reads TGCGCCAGCAGCCCTGAACCGGGACAGGGGGCGGCGAACACTGAAGCTTTCTTT. Based on the CDR3 plus reference TRBV5-1 and TRBJ1-1, the full variable domain is KAGVTQTPRYLIKTRGQQVTLSCSPISGHRSVSWYQQTPGQGLQFLFEYFSETQRNKGNFPGRFSGRQFSNSRSEMNVSTLELGDSALYLCASSPEPGQGAANTEAFFGQGTRLTVV.

The rearrangement uses TRBV5-1 and TRBJ1-3; D uncertain. This CDR3 is 12 amino acids long. V lost 4 bases to trimming and J lost 3 bases, with 5 bases between them. Germline values: CDR1 SGHRS, CDR2 YFSETQ. In DNA form, the CDR3 reads TGCGCCAGCAGCCCTAATGGAAACACCATATATTTT. This sequence encodes CASSPNGNTIYF. Together with reference TRBV5-1 and TRBJ1-3, the CDR3 gives the full variable domain: KAGVTQTPRYLIKTRGQQVTLSCSPISGHRSVSWYQQTPGQGLQFLFEYFSETQRNKGNFPGRFSGRQFSNSRSEMNVSTLELGDSALYLCASSPNGNTIYFGEGSWLTVV.

The chain links TRBV3-1 (or the pseudogene TRBV3-2) to TRBJ1-1; TRBD1 might be the D (5 bases). Germline V gene sequence: CDR1 LGHDT, CDR2 YNNKEL (reference sequence). The CDR3 runs 14 residues. Trimming removed 3 bases from V and 1 base from J, with 9 bases in between. CDR3 region: CASSQIQENTEAFF. Written as DNA, the CDR3 is TGTGCCAGCAGCCAGATACAGGAGAACACTGAAGCTTTCTTT.

The chain couples TRBV12-3 or TRBV12-4 to TRBJ2-7, with 7 bases aligning to TRBD1. V was clipped by 5 bases and J by 10 bases; unmatched bases: 5. CDR3 length: 11 residues. The CDR3 region has the DNA TGTGCCAGCAGTATCGGGACAGTACAGTACTTC. Encoded protein: CASSIGTVQYF.

This clone was recorded a few times. The chain combines TRBV15 with TRBJ1-1, with TRBD1 as a possible D gene (6 bases). Germline assignment: CDR1 LNHNV and CDR2 YYDKDF (reference sequence). The CDR3 covers 16 residues. V was pared by 9 bases and J by 0 bases, with 20 bases between. CDR3 nucleotide sequence: TGTGCCACGACTACTTCCGACAGGACAATGAACACTGAAGCTTTCTTT. Its translation is CATTTSDRTMNTEAFF.

The chain carries TRBV24-1 and TRBJ2-1; a weak D match, TRBD1 (6 bases). Germline V gives CDR1 KGHDR, CDR2 SFDVKD. Trimming removed 1 base at V and 5 bases at J, with 11 bases between. The CDR3 loop spans 15 amino acids. The CDR3 bases are TGTGCCACCAGTGATTTCCGGCAGGGGAACAATGAGCAGTTCTTC. It encodes CATSDFRQGNNEQFF.

V is TRBV3-1 (or the pseudogene TRBV3-2) and J is TRBJ1-4; D uncertain. The CDR3 is 13 residues long. CDR1 and CDR2 (germline): LGHDT, YNNKEL (reference sequence). Trimming took 3 bases from V and 8 from J, leaving 10 bases between them. CDR3 sequence: CASSQFEGEKLFF. In DNA, the CDR3 is TGTGCCAGCAGCCAGTTCGAGGGAGAAAAACTGTTTTTT.

This rearrangement joins TRBV4-1 to TRBJ1-4, with 8 bases lining up with TRBD1. The CDR3 sequence is 17 residues long. From germline, CDR1 is MGHRA and CDR2 YSYEKL. The J segment lost 6 bases and the V segment lost 4 bases, leaving 13 bases of the junction unmatched. DNA for the CDR3: TGCGCCAGCAGCCTACGGACAGGGCGCGTATCAGATGAAAAACTGTTTTTT. Amino acid sequence: CASSLRTGRVSDEKLFF.

This clone has just a few counts. The chain combines TRBV7-9 with TRBJ1-6, with TRBD1 matching over 7 bases. Germline V gene data show CDR1 as SEHNR and CDR2 as FQNEAQ (reference sequence). This CDR3 is built from 17 residues. J lost 8 bases, V lost 1 base, and 11 bases had no gene match. The chain's CDR3 is CASSLEWTGRIDSPLHF. The CDR3 coding sequence is TGTGCCAGCAGCTTAGAATGGACAGGAAGGATTGATTCACCCCTCCACTTT.

This clone was picked up one time. V and J are TRBV2 and TRBJ1-5, with 7 positions matching TRBD1. The V gene's germline CDR1 is SNHLY and CDR2 FYNNEI. V was pared by 8 bases and J by 7 bases, with 11 bases of the junction left unmatched. The CDR3 runs to 14 residues. CDR3 DNA sequence: TGTGCCAGCTCGAGTAACAGGGGAGGACAGCCCCAGCATTTT. Protein: CASSSNRGGQPQHF.

The V gene is TRBV11-2, the J gene TRBJ1-1, with TRBD1 as a possible D gene (6 bases). Trimming removed 4 bases at V and 11 bases at J, with 11 bases between. Germline lookup yields CDR1 SGHAT and CDR2 FQNNGV. This CDR3 is built from 11 residues. DNA for the CDR3: TGTGCCAGCAGCTCAGGGGAGAGGGCTTTCTTT. It is translated as CASSSGERAFF.

The chain links TRBV6-1 to TRBJ2-1, with no clear D. This CDR3 has 12 amino acids. Germline V gives CDR1 MNHNS, CDR2 SASEGT. V lost 1 base, J lost 10 bases, and 8 bases lay in between. CDR3 sequence: CASSEEAREQFF. The DNA for the CDR3 is TGTGCCAGCAGTGAAGAGGCGCGGGAGCAGTTCTTC.

This clone has just one count. The chain recombines TRBV2 with TRBJ2-1; D possibly corresponds to TRBD2 (6 bases). CDR3 length: 14 residues. In germline, CDR1 is SNHLY, CDR2 FYNNEI. V was cut by 6 bases and J by 8 bases, with 17 bases left in between. The CDR3 reads CASREASAGHEQFF. CDR3 in DNA: TGTGCCAGCAGGGAGGCCAGCGCGGGGCATGAGCAGTTCTTC. The full variable domain, with the rest looked up from reference TRBV2 and TRBJ2-1, is EPEVTQTPSHQVTQMGQEVILRCVPISNHLYFYWYRQILGQKVEFLVSFYNNEISEKSEIFDDQFSVERPDGSNFTLKIRSTKLEDSAMYFCASREASAGHEQFFGPGTRLTVL.

The gene calls are TRBV24-1 and TRBJ2-2; a possible D gene is TRBD1 (5 bases). The germline CDR1 and CDR2 sequences are KGHDR and SFDVKD. The V end was cut by 1 base, the J end by 8 bases, with 10 bases between. The CDR3 is 14 residues long. For the CDR3, the DNA is TGTGCCACCAGTGATTTTTGGGGCTCGGGGGAGCTGTTTTTT. Translated: CATSDFWGSGELFF.

V is TRBV29-1 and J is TRBJ1-1; D uncertain. Germline V gene lookup returns CDR1 SQVTM and CDR2 ANQGSEA. V dropped 4 bases and J dropped 4 bases, with 13 bases sitting between them. The CDR3 is 13 amino acids. In nucleotides, the CDR3 is TGCAGCGTTGCTTGGGTAGGGAGCACTGAAGCTTTCTTT. Translated, it gives CSVAWVGSTEAFF.

Only a few counts were recorded for this clone. At the DNA level, this CDR3 is encoded by other sequences in the same sample as well. The rearrangement links TRBV19 to TRBJ1-1; D is possibly TRBD1 (5 bases). The V end was cut by 3 bases, the J end by 3 bases, with 8 bases between. The V gene's germline CDR1 is LNHDA and CDR2 SQIVND (reference sequence). The length of the CDR3 is 13 residues. The CDR3, as DNA: TGTGCCAGTAGTATTGGAGGGGACACTGAAGCTTTCTTT. Amino acids: CASSIGGDTEAFF.